One TCR beta chain is described in this entry. This clone was seen only a few times. No antigen is known for it. No quality values exist for individual bases; no much larger clone is one base distant. This specimen comes from a study of shared clonotypes between healthy human individuals (dated by TCRdb to about 2020). About the study as a whole: The cohort included three men and a couple of women between 18 and 49 years of age. Between about 0.8 and 9 billion PBMCs per donor were obtained by leukapheresis. Blood TCR repertoires of roughly five healthy adults were deeply sequenced to estimate repertoire size and the extent of clonotype sharing between individuals. To increase sequencing depth and limit assay-specific biases, different laboratories used diverse techniques to prepare libraries and sequence TCR repertoires. For each donor, CD4 naive and CD4 memory were each run on three plates, CD8 naive on two plates, and CD8 memory on one plate.

Using the deep immunoSEQ assay, TCR CDR3 regions were amplified from genomic DNA by multiplex PCR. Genomic DNA extracted from each cell subset was distributed evenly over all wells of several immunoSEQ 96-well plates, and each plate served as one replicate. Each replicate PCR for sorted subsets received 200 ng genomic DNA, equal to some 32,000 T cell genomes. Purified libraries were measured with a Qubit 3.0 fluorometer, size-checked on a Bioanalyzer 2100, and measured again with the KAPA Library Quantification kit. A separate single-read 150-cycle Illumina NextSeq 550 flow cell was used to sequence each immunoSEQ 96-well plate. As for the original processing: Because the immunoSEQ output included only junctional sequences and no quality scores, the filtering could not be the same as the filtering used for full-length reads. To assign V/J genes and CDR3, sequences were annotated using PyIR, a Python wrapper for IgBLAST v1.9, with IMGT germline references. Reads were filtered out if the reads had weak V/J assignments (E-value above 1e-6), no CDR3, stop codons, out-of-frame junctions, or ambiguous translated residues. V3J clonotypes were defined by identical inferred V gene, J gene, and CDR3 amino acid sequence. Percentage overlap between repertoires was computed as shared unique clonotypes divided by the size of the smaller repertoire. Richness of each repertoire was evaluated using RTK rarefaction, the Chao1 estimator, and Recon v2.1 estimates of unobserved clonotypes. Generation probabilities for all TCRbeta clonotypes obtained by the gDNA method from a few donors were computed using OLGA. Entries here come from immuneACCESS through TCRdb and include only in-frame sequences with V and J called. Some clones fail to appear in such tables; in the studies checked, an unresolved V gene covers under half of the shortfall, and the cause of the remainder is unknown. V and J calls and clone size come straight from that table; D and trimming were deduced from the DNA. The sample table holds approximately 980,000 clones, of which 76% were seen once. Of the sample, nearly 1.5% is held by the ten largest clones.

What the authors observed across the whole study: Sampling was limited to blood, and TCR repertoires in tissue likely differ from TCR repertoires in blood. Because the study included a small number of donors, the genetic and exposure-history diversity represented was limited. Compared with non-shared clonotypes, the clonotypes found in all four sorted-subset donors had higher generation probabilities. Even with the large sequencing depth, rarefaction of the sorted-subset datasets indicated that sequencing was incomplete. Based on pairwise subsampling, the degree of clonotype sharing among donors was expected to be affected by sequencing depth. Estimated clonotype richness was generally larger for naive than for memory subsets. Across a few donors, around 5% of naive CD4, 3% to 3.5% of naive CD8, approximately 2.5% of memory CD4, and approximately 0.4% of memory CD8 clonotypes were shared.

Healthy HIV-negative adults with no recently reported acute infections or vaccinations were included as donors. Every donor was a Caucasian adult living in Nashville, Tennessee, USA. CD4+ T cells were enriched by magnetic negative selection; naive cells were then positively selected on CD45RA, and the negative fraction formed the memory subset. Blood was collected by leukapheresis, and PBMCs were isolated by Ficoll-Histopaque density gradient centrifugation and then cryopreserved in liquid nitrogen vapor phase. Analytical flow cytometry was used to check the purity and quantity of every magnetically sorted T cell population. Genomic DNA was isolated from every sorted fraction and measured by UV absorbance on a Nanodrop 2000c. V is cut back by 1 base and J by 5 bases, with 3 bases in the junction unmatched. Via the germline V gene (reference sequence), CDR1 is GTSNPN and CDR2 SVGIG. The CDR3 has 13 amino acids, counting the end cysteine and phenylalanine. Only the CDR3 DNA is retained, 39 bases long and in frame from the first base.

Sequencing input: memory CD4+ T cells sorted from blood. Explained via the paper, the cell subset or site label denotes: CD45RA-negative fraction. The sequence is built from TRBV30 and TRBJ1-2; TRBD1 lines up with 8 middle nucleotides. The clonotype originates from a man aged 18 to 30 in good health. The CDR3 in this case is CAWSAQGVYGYTF. Read as DNA, the sequence is TGTGCCTGGAGTGCACAGGGGGTGTATGGCTACACCTTC.